This T cell receptor beta chain appears in the sequencing data of a study of glioma-infiltrating T cells. General study points: Tissue-blood divergence was below expectation in non-neoplastic patients, above in gliomas. Tissue and blood shared very few CDR3 sequences.

This clonotype was seen a few times. The target antigen is unknown. Trimming took off 5 bases at V and 3 bases at J, with 20 bases between the two ends. The CDR3 extends over 17 amino acids. CDR1 is SGHTA and CDR2 is FQGNSA in the germline V gene. The iRepertoire nested amplicon-rescue multiplex PCR amplified TCR alpha and beta CDR3s from RNA. Tissue mRNA or PBMC total RNA, 100-400 ng, went into one-step reverse transcription and amplification. MiXCR was run by TCRdb on the multiplex PCR reads, yielding one entry per CDR3 protein. The profile covers about 20,000 distinct CDR3 sequences, with 20% to 25% appearing a single time and about an eighth taken by the ten largest.

The clonotype originates from a human donor with low-grade glioma or glioblastoma, undergoing nonglioma brain surgery, or in good health (not recorded which). Sequencing was carried out using glioma tissue, nonneoplastic brain tissue, or PBMCs (not recorded which). V is TRBV7-2 and J is TRBJ1-5; D ambiguous. CDR3 amino acids: CASSERTGSRINQPQHF. The CDR3 region has the DNA TGTGCCAGCAGCGAACGGACCGGTTCGCGAATCAATCAGCCCCAGCATTTT. The full variable domain, completed using reference TRBV7-2 and TRBJ1-5, is GAGVSQSPSNKVTEKGKDVELRCDPISGHTALYWYRQSLGQGLEFLIYFQGNSAPDKSGLPSDRFSAERTGGSVSTLTIQRTQQEDSAVYLCASSERTGSRINQPQHFGDGTRLSIL.